These 29 T cell receptor beta chains originate from one sample sequenced in a study of T cells after yellow fever vaccination. TCRdb itself ran the 5' RACE reads through MiXCR, one entry per CDR3 protein. Of some 340,000 distinct CDR3 sequences listed, about 10% were seen once; the top ten hold about 3.5%. This sample comprised CD4+ T cells sorted from PBMCs, obtained 45 days after the yellow fever booster vaccination. The receptors derive from a man younger than 30 who received the YFV17D yellow fever vaccine.

The sample holds a few counts of this clonotype. The V call is TRBV12-3 or TRBV12-4, the J call TRBJ2-3; tentative D call: TRBD2 (6 bases). V lost 6 bases, J lost 4 bases, and 20 bases lay in between. The CDR3 consists of 16 residues. CDR3 DNA sequence: TGTGCCAGCAGACGCGACATAGCGGAGAGAGCAGATACGCAGTATTTT. This gives the protein CASRRDIAERADTQYF.

Many counts were recorded for this clonotype. DNA for the CDR3: TGTGCCAGCAGTTTAGGCAGGGAGGGCACCGGGGAGCTGTTTTTT. This translates into CASSLGREGTGELFF. V is TRBV12-3 or TRBV12-4 and J is TRBJ2-2, with TRBD2 matching over 7 bases. Trimming took 1 base from V and 4 from J; bases not matched to a gene: 3. The CDR3 sequence is 15 residues long.

This clonotype came up a few times. This rearrangement joins TRBV7-8 to TRBJ1-1; D ambiguous. V was pared by 3 bases and J by 13 bases, with 15 bases between. The CDR3 consists of 12 residues. Germline V lookup: CDR1 SGHVS, CDR2 FQNEAQ. The CDR3 is CASSLVTAGGFF. CDR3 DNA: TGTGCCAGCAGCTTGGTGACCGCCGGCGGTTTCTTT.

This clonotype was detected ten times or more. The chain uses TRBV7-2 and TRBJ2-5; D is perhaps TRBD2 (5 bases). Per germline, CDR1 SGHTA and CDR2 FQGNSA. The CDR3 sequence is 14 residues long. The V end lost 2 bases, the J end lost 2 bases, and 9 bases lay between the germline ends. The CDR3 here is CASSLSAAQETQYF. The CDR3 DNA reads as TGTGCCAGCAGCTTATCAGCGGCTCAAGAGACCCAGTACTTC.

V usage is TRBV12-5 and J usage is TRBJ1-1, with 9 bases identical to TRBD1. The CDR3 length is 14 residues. The germline gives CDR1 LGHNT, CDR2 FRNRAP. V lost 4 bases to trimming and J lost 1 base; unmatched junction nucleotides: 1. This CDR3 is CASGSGQGNTEAFF. CDR3 DNA sequence: TGTGCTAGTGGTTCGGGACAGGGGAACACTGAAGCTTTCTTT.

The table lists this clonotype with a few counts. The rearrangement uses TRBV12-3 or TRBV12-4 and TRBJ1-4; D is undetermined. The CDR3 is made up of 15 amino acids. Trimming pared 5 bases from V and 5 bases from J, leaving 15 bases between. The CDR3 nucleotides are TGTGCCAGCAGTGCCCGGGGTAAGCCGAATGAAAAACTGTTTTTT. Protein product: CASSARGKPNEKLFF.

This clonotype was counted between two and nine times. This CDR3 is CASSPLDRRYNEQFF. CDR3 nucleotide sequence: TGTGCCAGTTCCCCCCTTGACAGACGATACAATGAGCAGTTCTTC. V usage is TRBV19 and J usage is TRBJ2-1, with D maybe TRBD1 (5 bases). With 8 bases removed from V and 4 bases from J, the gap between germline ends came to 18 bases. Germline V lookup: CDR1 LNHDA, CDR2 SQIVND (reference sequence). This CDR3 spans 15 amino acids.

This clonotype was seen a few times. V usage is TRBV5-1 and J usage is TRBJ2-5; 16 bases agree with TRBD2. CDR1 is SGHRS, CDR2 YFSETQ, per germline. CDR3 size: 17 residues. V was clipped by 2 bases and J by 4 bases; unmatched bases: 5. This CDR3 is CASSLPGLAGGAETQYF. The CDR3 bases are TGCGCCAGCAGCTTACCGGGACTAGCGGGAGGGGCAGAGACCCAGTACTTC.

The chain has TRBV7-2 and TRBJ2-2; TRBD1 is a possible D gene (6 bases). This CDR3 is 15 amino acids long. V was clipped by 5 bases and J by 6 bases, with 16 bases between them. Germline assignment: CDR1 SGHTA and CDR2 FQGNSA. The CDR3, as DNA: TGTGCCAGCAGCAAAGGGGGAGCTGAGGCCGGGGAGCTGTTTTTT. Amino acid sequence: CASSKGGAEAGELFF. Complete variable domain (other parts from reference TRBV7-2 and TRBJ2-2): GAGVSQSPSNKVTEKGKDVELRCDPISGHTALYWYRQSLGQGLEFLIYFQGNSAPDKSGLPSDRFSAERTGGSVSTLTIQRTQQEDSAVYLCASSKGGAEAGELFFGEGSRLTVL.

The table lists this clonotype with a few counts. This rearrangement joins TRBV15 to TRBJ1-2; weak D call: TRBD1 (6 bases). V lost 0 bases, J lost 3 bases, and 8 bases lay in between. The CDR3 is made up of 14 amino acids. The germline V gene encodes CDR1 LNHNV and CDR2 YYDKDF (reference sequence). CDR3 loop: CATSREAGDYGYTF. The CDR3 nucleotides are TGTGCCACCAGCAGAGAAGCAGGGGACTATGGCTACACCTTC.

This rearrangement joins TRBV19 to TRBJ1-5, with TRBD1 identical over 7 bases. CDR1 LNHDA and CDR2 SQIVND come from the germline V gene (reference sequence). The CDR3 is 15 residues long. V gave up 5 bases and J gave up 7 bases; unmatched junction bases: 11. CDR3 region: CASSVGQRLRQPQHF. The CDR3 nucleotides read TGTGCCAGTAGTGTGGGACAGCGACTTCGGCAGCCCCAGCATTTT.

This clonotype was picked up a small number of times. This chain uses TRBV12-3 or TRBV12-4 with TRBJ1-1; D unresolved. The CDR3 spans 13 residues. With 6 bases removed from V and 1 base from J, the gap between germline ends came to 9 bases. The CDR3 protein is CASRTTANTEAFF. The DNA for the CDR3 is TGTGCCAGCAGAACCACAGCGAACACTGAAGCTTTCTTT.

This chain uses TRBV28 with TRBJ2-3; possible D gene TRBD1, 5 bases. Trimming cost V 8 bases and J 7 bases, with 16 bases left between them. CDR1 is MDHEN, CDR2 SYDVKM, per germline. The CDR3 loop spans 13 amino acids. CDR3 nucleotide sequence: TGTGCCAGCTTGAGTTCAGGGAAAAATACGCAGTATTTT. Its translation: CASLSSGKNTQYF.

This clonotype was picked up a small number of times. The V and J genes are TRBV5-1 and TRBJ2-2; D possibly matches TRBD1 or TRBD2 (6 bases each). This CDR3 comprises 17 residues. Germline V gene data show CDR1 as SGHRS and CDR2 as YFSETQ. Trimming removed 4 bases from V and 5 bases from J, with 21 bases in between. CDR3 nucleotides: TGCGCCAGCAGCCCGCTGAGTGGGGGGCCTGAGACCGGGGAGCTGTTTTTT. Translating it yields CASSPLSGGPETGELFF.

The chain couples TRBV9 to TRBJ2-5, with a tentative D call TRBD2 (5 bases). Germline CDR1 SGDLS, CDR2 YYNGEE. The germline V and J ends were trimmed by 6 bases and 2 bases, with 11 bases remaining between them. The CDR3 sequence is 13 residues long. CDR3 protein: CASTPSGQETQYF. In DNA form, the CDR3 reads TGTGCCAGCACACCCAGCGGTCAAGAGACCCAGTACTTC.

The sample holds a few counts of this clonotype. V usage is TRBV28 and J usage is TRBJ2-7; 7 bases align to TRBD1. CDR1 is MDHEN, CDR2 SYDVKM, per germline. V lost 5 bases to trimming and J lost 4 bases; unmatched junction nucleotides: 8. The CDR3 length is 14 residues. CDR3 sequence: CASSPSQGVYEQYV. The CDR3, as DNA: TGTGCCAGCAGTCCATCCCAGGGGGTGTACGAGCAGTACGTC.

This clonotype was counted a few times. The rearrangement uses TRBV7-8 and TRBJ2-4; D remains ambiguous. Looked up from germline, CDR1 is SGHVS and CDR2 is FQNEAQ. Trimming pared 2 bases from V and 0 bases from J, leaving 11 bases between. The CDR3 consists of 16 residues. CDR3 nucleotide sequence: TGTGCCAGCAGCTTAAGTCGGGTCTCAGCCAAAAACATTCAGTACTTC. Its protein product is CASSLSRVSAKNIQYF.

The gene calls are TRBV18 and TRBJ2-3; TRBD1 matches at 9 bases. The CDR3 contains 14 residues. Germline trimming cut 3 bases from V and 9 bases from J; bases unmatched to any gene: 7. Germline CDR1 is KGHSH and CDR2 is LQKENI. The DNA of the CDR3 is TGTGCCAGCTCACCCCGGACAGGGGAGCGCACGCAGTATTTT. This sequence encodes CASSPRTGERTQYF.

This chain uses TRBV12-3 or TRBV12-4 with TRBJ1-1; the match to TRBD1 covers 7 bases. V shed 7 bases and J 2 bases; nucleotides not matched to a gene: 7. CDR3 length: 14 residues. As DNA, the CDR3 is TGTGCCAGCAACCCCGGGACAGATAACACTGAAGCTTTCTTT. This encodes CASNPGTDNTEAFF.

This clonotype was seen repeatedly, ten times or more. The chain joins TRBV4-1 to TRBJ2-5, with unresolved D. CDR3 length equals 16 residues. From germline, CDR1 is MGHRA and CDR2 YSYEKL. Trimming cost V 6 bases and J 5 bases, with 22 bases left between them. DNA for the CDR3: TGCGCCAGCAGTGGAGACGGGTTCTCTGCGCCCGAGACCCAGTACTTC. The encoded protein is CASSGDGFSAPETQYF.

CDR3: CASSLRSQENTIYF. The CDR3 coding sequence is TGTGCCAGCAGCCTCAGATCACAGGAAAACACCATATATTTT. This chain connects TRBV9 to TRBJ1-3; the D gene is possibly TRBD1 (5 bases). Germline V gene sequence: CDR1 SGDLS, CDR2 YYNGEE. CDR3 size: 14 residues. Trimming took off 4 bases at V and 6 bases at J, with 14 bases between the two ends.

This clonotype showed up just a few times. The chain uses TRBV7-9 and TRBJ1-5; D unresolved. This CDR3 is built from 15 residues. V was cut by 4 bases and J by 2 bases, with 12 bases left in between. Germline-derived CDR1 and CDR2 are SEHNR and FQNEAQ (reference sequence). The CDR3 reads CASSSLAFGNQPQHF. DNA for the CDR3: TGTGCCAGCAGCTCGTTGGCGTTCGGCAATCAGCCCCAGCATTTT.

This chain connects TRBV4-1 to TRBJ1-2; possibly TRBD1 for D (5 bases). The CDR3 length is 16 residues. From germline, CDR1 is MGHRA and CDR2 YSYEKL. V was clipped by 2 bases and J by 6 bases, with 19 bases between them. CDR3 protein: CASSQPTGRQGNGYTF. DNA for the CDR3: TGCGCCAGCAGCCAACCCACGGGAAGGCAGGGAAATGGCTACACCTTC.

J is TRBJ2-3 and V is TRBV20-1; 8 bases agree with TRBD2. J lost 2 bases, V lost 5 bases, and 6 bases had no gene match. The germline gives CDR1 DFQATT, CDR2 SNEGSKA (reference sequence). The CDR3 consists of 14 residues. The chain's CDR3 is CSASLAGTTDTQYF. For the CDR3, the DNA is TGCAGTGCTTCCTTAGCGGGGACCACAGATACGCAGTATTTT.

The gene calls are TRBV7-3 and TRBJ2-2, with 7 nucleotides matching TRBD1. CDR1 and CDR2 (germline): SGHTA, FQGTGA. Unmatched junction bases numbered 5, after V lost 5 bases and J lost 5 bases. The CDR3 spans 14 residues. Here the CDR3 reads CASSPMTGTGELFF. As DNA, the CDR3 is TGTGCCAGCAGCCCTATGACAGGGACCGGGGAGCTGTTTTTT.

V is TRBV12-3 or TRBV12-4 and J is TRBJ1-1, with 7 nucleotides matching TRBD1. The V segment lost 5 bases and the J segment 11 bases; nucleotides outside the gene matches: 8. This CDR3 has 12 amino acids. CDR3 sequence (DNA): TGTGCCAGCAGTCGGGGACAGCCAGGGGCTTTCTTT. Amino acid sequence: CASSRGQPGAFF.

J is TRBJ2-7 and V is TRBV6-1; no clear D. Trimming stripped 4 bases from V and 2 bases from J, with 9 bases between. The CDR3 length is 13 residues. Germline loops: CDR1 MNHNS, CDR2 SASEGT. The CDR3 DNA sequence: TGTGCCAGCAGTGTTATTGTAGCCTACGAGCAGTACTTC. Its protein is CASSVIVAYEQYF.

This clonotype has a handful of counts. The chain combines TRBV7-9 with TRBJ1-2; D unresolved. Germline V gene sequence: CDR1 SEHNR, CDR2 FQNEAQ (reference sequence). This CDR3 has 13 residues. V lost 5 bases and J 8 bases, leaving 15 bases between the germline ends. CDR3 loop: CASSLEEGRGYTF. CDR3 coding DNA: TGTGCCAGCAGCCTGGAGGAGGGCAGGGGCTACACCTTC.

At least ten counts were recorded for this clonotype. This sequence joins TRBV9 and TRBJ2-7, with D hard to call. Germline CDR1 is SGDLS and CDR2 is YYNGEE. The CDR3 length is 13 residues. The ends were cut back, 0 bases at V and 5 bases at J, with 9 bases in the middle. CDR3 protein: CASSVGPLDEQYF. The CDR3 bases are TGTGCCAGCAGCGTAGGCCCCCTGGACGAGCAGTACTTC.